These T cell receptor beta chains were read from a single sample in a study of OX40 agonist ivuxolimab in advanced cancers. TCRdb's table, derived via immunoSEQ multiplex PCR, lists solely in-frame clones and lacks some. The data show about 78,000 clones, with about four fifths seen just once and approximately 0.44% held by the top ten. Source: CD4+ or CD8+ T cells sorted from blood, taken in a trial of the OX40 agonist ivuxolimab. The receptors here all came from an adult with an advanced solid tumor such as melanoma, head and neck, liver or kidney cancer. The CDR3 runs from the conserved cysteine through the conserved F or W. A D gene is named only where the DNA matches it firmly.

TRBV10-3	TRBJ1-2	-	CAISAQAGNYGYTF	TGTGCCATCAGTGCACAGGCGGGTAACTATGGCTACACCTTC
TRBV19	TRBJ1-5	-	CASSNQGHQPQHF	TGTGCCAGTAGTAACCAGGGTCACCAGCCCCAGCATTTT
TRBV5-4	TRBJ1-1	-	CASSFFSRDTEAFF	TGTGCCAGCAGCTTTTTCTCCAGGGACACTGAAGCTTTCTTT
TRBV7-9	TRBJ2-2	-	CASSFIPGISNTGELFF	TGTGCCAGCAGCTTCATCCCAGGGATCTCGAACACCGGGGAGCTGTTTTTT
TRBV19	TRBJ1-4	TRBD1	CASSPDRVPNEKLFF	TGTGCCAGTAGCCCCGACAGGGTACCTAATGAAAAACTGTTTTTT
TRBV27	TRBJ2-2	TRBD2	CASSLSGTSVYRNTGELFF	TGTGCCAGCAGTTTATCCGGGACTAGCGTTTATCGGAACACCGGGGAGCTGTTTTTT
TRBV5-1	TRBJ2-3	-	CASSLGGGAGTDTQYF	TGCGCCAGCAGCTTGGGAGGTGGGGCTGGCACAGATACGCAGTATTTT
TRBV6-1	TRBJ2-7	-	CASSEWVKQYF	TGTGCCAGCAGTGAATGGGTGAAGCAGTACTTC
TRBV28	TRBJ2-5	TRBD2	CASKEGLASTQTQYF	TGTGCCAGCAAGGAGGGACTAGCATCAACCCAGACCCAGTACTTC
TRBV19	TRBJ1-1	-	CASSIRHGLEAFF	TGTGCCAGTAGTATCCGACATGGTCTTGAAGCTTTCTTT
TRBV9	TRBJ1-1	TRBD1	CASSVEQGVDTEAFF	TGTGCCAGCAGCGTTGAACAGGGGGTTGACACTGAAGCTTTCTTT
TRBV2	TRBJ2-5	TRBD2	CASRGGGTETQYF	TGTGCCAGCAGAGGCGGGGGGACGGAGACCCAGTACTTC
TRBV29-1	TRBJ2-1	-	CSADHNNEQFF	TGCAGCGCGGACCATAACAATGAGCAGTTCTTC
TRBV27	TRBJ2-1	TRBD1	CASSKGAVYNEQFF	TGTGCCAGCAGTAAGGGGGCAGTCTACAATGAGCAGTTCTTC